What follows are 16 T cell receptor beta chains derived from one specimen sequenced in a study of Graves' ophthalmopathy and Graves' hyperthyroidism. RNA transcripts were the template, and TCR beta CDR3 regions were amplified from them. Investigators did first-round RT-PCR with HTBI primers, then second-round multiplex PCR. MiXCR, applied by TCRdb to the multiplex PCR reads, yields one record per CDR3 protein. The table has under 350,000 distinct CDR3 sequences, about a sixth seen once. Sequences were obtained from peripheral blood. These receptors all stem from an adult man with Graves' ophthalmopathy.

The CDR3 DNA follows: TGTGCCAGCAGCTTTTCCCTAGCGAAGGGGTACGAGCAGTACTTC. Protein product: CASSFSLAKGYEQYF. V is TRBV7-2 and J is TRBJ2-7; possibly TRBD2 for D (6 bases). Germline V lookup: CDR1 SGHTA, CDR2 FQGNSA. The CDR3 is made up of 15 amino acids. The germline V and J ends were trimmed by 3 bases and 4 bases, with 16 bases remaining between them.

V is TRBV12-3 or TRBV12-4 and J is TRBJ1-2, with 7 bases identical to TRBD1. This CDR3 has 15 amino acids. The ends lost 6 bases at V and 2 bases at J; junction bases unmatched: 9. CDR3 nucleotide sequence: TGTGCCAGCAGACTCTCTGAGACAGGGAACTATGGCTACACCTTC. Translation gives CASRLSETGNYGYTF.

This clonotype was seen many times. The V call is TRBV30, the J call TRBJ1-5; D uncertain. Looked up from germline, CDR1 is GTSNPN and CDR2 is SVGIG (reference sequence). Deletions cut 0 bases from V and 9 bases from J, with 9 bases between. CDR3 size: 12 residues. DNA of the CDR3: TGTGCCTGGAGTGTAGAGGACGTGCCCCAGCATTTT. Amino acid sequence: CAWSVEDVPQHF. The full variable domain, rest sourced from reference TRBV30 and TRBJ1-5, is SQTIHQWPATLVQPVGSPLSLECTVEGTSNPNLYWYRQAAGRGLQLLFYSVGIGQISSEVPQNLSASRPQDRQFILSSKKLLLSDSGFYLCAWSVEDVPQHFGDGTRLSIL.

This clonotype appeared many times. J is TRBJ1-6 and V is TRBV11-2; 10 bases fit TRBD1. CDR1 is SGHAT and CDR2 is FQNNGV in the germline V gene. V was clipped by 0 bases and J by 8 bases; unmatched bases: 1. The CDR3 sequence is 15 residues long. Here the CDR3 DNA reads TGTGCCAGCAGCTTAGATGGGACAGGGGATTCACCCCTCCACTTT. It translates to CASSLDGTGDSPLHF. Filled out from reference TRBV11-2 and TRBJ1-6, the complete variable domain reads EAGVAQSPRYKIIEKRQSVAFWCNPISGHATLYWYQQILGQGPKLLIQFQNNGVVDDSQLPKDRFSAERLKGVDSTLKIQPAKLEDSAVYLCASSLDGTGDSPLHFGNGTRLTVT.

Ten or more counts support this clonotype. A junction end diverges from the germline sequence, so it may reflect a read error. The chain employs TRBV30 and TRBJ2-5, with 8 bases that match TRBD2. The CDR3 has 13 residues. From germline, CDR1 is GTSNPN and CDR2 SVGIG (reference sequence). The CDR3 protein is CAWSYSAGEAQYF. CDR3 bases: TGTGCCTGGAGTTACTCAGCGGGAGAGGCCCAGTACTTC.

This clonotype was counted at least ten times. This chain links TRBV6-6 with TRBJ2-7; weak D call: TRBD2 (5 bases). This CDR3 is built from 12 residues. The germline CDR1 and CDR2 sequences are MNHNY and SVGAGI (reference sequence). Trimming cost V 6 bases and J 9 bases, with 15 bases left between them. CDR3 sequence (DNA): TGTGCCAGCAGACCGGGCCATGAGGGGCAGTACTTC. Protein sequence: CASRPGHEGQYF.

This clonotype was detected ten times or more. The V and J genes are TRBV7-6 and TRBJ2-5; D unresolved. Germline lookup yields CDR1 SGHVS and CDR2 FNYEAQ. The CDR3 runs 13 residues. Trimming removed 5 bases at V and 2 bases at J, with 9 bases between. The CDR3 is CASSHRRQETQYF. The CDR3 coding sequence is TGTGCCAGCAGCCATCGACGGCAAGAGACCCAGTACTTC. The variable domain in full, completed from reference TRBV7-6 and TRBJ2-5, reads GAGVSQSPRYKVTKRGQDVALRCDPISGHVSLYWYRQALGQGPEFLTYFNYEAQQDKSGLPNDRFSAERPEGSISTLTIQRTEQRDSAMYRCASSHRRQETQYFGPGTRLLVL.

This clonotype was recorded many times. The gene calls are TRBV4-3 and TRBJ1-6, with 9 bases lining up with TRBD1. Germline-derived CDR1 and CDR2 are LGHNA and YSLEER. CDR3 size: 16 residues. With V trimmed by 0 bases and J by 8 bases, 5 bases remained unmatched. CDR3 in DNA: TGCGCCAGCAGCCAAGATCTGGGACAGGGAGATTCACCCCTCCACTTT. Encoded protein: CASSQDLGQGDSPLHF.

This clonotype was detected many times. The V and J genes are TRBV12-3 or TRBV12-4 and TRBJ2-7, with a tentative D call TRBD1 (6 bases). CDR3 length equals 15 residues. Trimming cost V 6 bases and J 0 bases, with 15 bases left between them. CDR3 protein: CASSRDRTSSYEQYF. CDR3 nucleotides: TGTGCCAGCAGCCGCGACAGGACGAGCTCCTACGAGCAGTACTTC.

This clonotype was detected many times. The rearrangement joins TRBV19 to TRBJ1-1, with D possibly being TRBD1 (5 bases). The CDR3 is 16 residues long. CDR1 and CDR2 (germline): LNHDA, SQIVND (reference sequence). Trimming removed 4 bases from V and 1 base from J, with 16 bases in between. The CDR3 sequence is CASSTRPPTENTEAFF. As DNA, the CDR3 is TGTGCCAGTAGTACCCGCCCGCCGACAGAGAACACTGAAGCTTTCTTT. Supplemented by reference TRBV19 and TRBJ1-1, the full variable domain reads DGGITQSPKYLFRKEGQNVTLSCEQNLNHDAMYWYRQDPGQGLRLIYYSQIVNDFQKGDIAEGYSVSREKKESFPLTVTSAQKNPTAFYLCASSTRPPTENTEAFFGQGTRLTVV.

The chain couples TRBV20-1 to TRBJ2-5; 13 positions agree with TRBD2. The trim removed 2 bases at V and 2 bases at J, leaving 8 bases unmatched. Germline CDR1 and CDR2: DFQATT and SNEGSKA (reference sequence). This CDR3 contains 17 residues. The CDR3: CSARIGLAGVRQETQYF. In DNA form, the CDR3 reads TGCAGTGCTAGAATCGGACTAGCGGGAGTAAGGCAAGAGACCCAGTACTTC.

This clonotype has a count of ten or more. The chain joins TRBV5-1 to TRBJ2-5, with D perhaps TRBD2 (6 bases). The V and J ends lost 3 bases and 2 bases respectively, with 14 bases between them. CDR1 is SGHRS and CDR2 is YFSETQ in the germline V gene. The CDR3 runs 15 residues. CDR3 DNA sequence: TGCGCCAGCAGCTACGCGGGACGGGCTCAAGAGACCCAGTACTTC. It yields the protein CASSYAGRAQETQYF.

This clonotype was picked up many times. The J gene is TRBJ2-2, the V gene TRBV20-1, with a weak D call TRBD1 (5 bases). Germline V gene lookup returns CDR1 DFQATT and CDR2 SNEGSKA (reference sequence). Trimming pared 5 bases from V and 1 base from J, leaving 8 bases between. The length of the CDR3 is 13 residues. DNA of the CDR3: TGCAGTGCTCATGGACAGAACACCGGGGAGCTGTTTTTT. Encoded protein: CSAHGQNTGELFF.

This clonotype has ten or more counts. The chain employs TRBV6-5 and TRBJ2-2; no clear D gene. Between the trimmed V and J ends, which lost 8 bases and 6 bases, there was a span of 16 bases. Germline CDR1 and CDR2: MNHEY and SVGAGI. The CDR3 contains 14 residues. For the CDR3, the DNA is TGTGCCAGCTCCCCCCCCCCAAGTCCCGGGGAGCTGTTTTTT. Protein sequence: CASSPPPSPGELFF.

This clonotype was detected many times. V usage is TRBV28 and J usage is TRBJ2-5; TRBD2 agrees at 10 bases. Germline values: CDR1 MDHEN, CDR2 SYDVKM. The CDR3 sequence is 16 residues long. The ends lost 5 bases at V and 7 bases at J; junction bases unmatched: 13. The CDR3 loop reads CASSPWTSGGLWTQYF. The CDR3 nucleotides are TGTGCCAGCAGTCCCTGGACTAGCGGAGGCCTTTGGACCCAGTACTTC.

In its sample, this clonotype was seen many times. The V and J genes are TRBV20-1 and TRBJ2-7; possibly TRBD2 for D (6 bases). The CDR3 is 13 amino acids. Trimming stripped 1 base from V and 6 bases from J, with 13 bases between. Germline assignment: CDR1 DFQATT and CDR2 SNEGSKA (reference sequence). The CDR3 DNA follows: TGCAGTGCTAGAGGCGGGGAGGTTGGCGAGCAGTACTTC. Translated, it gives CSARGGEVGEQYF.